Presented here are 25 T cell receptor beta chains from one specimen sequenced in a study of glioma-infiltrating T cells after dendritic cell vaccination. Clones were sequenced by immunoSEQ multiplex PCR, and TCRdb holds only the in-frame ones, with some missing. There are more than 75,000 clones in the sample; 75% to 90% occur only once, and around 7% lies in the top ten. Time point specified: after dendritic cell vaccination, including at tumor progression/relapse. The sample here was blood, taken after dendritic cell vaccination. The receptors derive from a human donor with glioblastoma.

This clone was detected only once. This chain uses TRBV4-2 with TRBJ1-2; a weak D match, TRBD1 (6 bases). CDR3 length equals 15 residues. Deletions cut 3 bases from V and 0 bases from J, with 11 bases between. CDR1 and CDR2 (germline): LGHNA, YNFKEQ. The CDR3 is CASSQAGTTNYGYTF. The CDR3 bases are TGTGCCAGCAGCCAGGCCGGGACAACTAACTATGGCTACACCTTC.

The J gene is TRBJ2-5, the V gene TRBV2; 10 bases are shared with TRBD1. Trimming removed 6 bases from V and 4 bases from J; junction bases left unmatched: 11. In germline, CDR1 is SNHLY, CDR2 FYNNEI. CDR3 length: 16 amino acids. The chain's CDR3 is CASREPTGGLGETQYF. For the CDR3, the DNA is TGTGCCAGCAGGGAACCGACAGGGGGCTTGGGAGAGACCCAGTACTTC. The whole variable domain, remainder taken from reference TRBV2 and TRBJ2-5, is EPEVTQTPSHQVTQMGQEVILRCVPISNHLYFYWYRQILGQKVEFLVSFYNNEISEKSEIFDDQFSVERPDGSNFTLKIRSTKLEDSAMYFCASREPTGGLGETQYFGPGTRLLVL.

The chain employs TRBV4-1 and TRBJ2-2; TRBD2 matches at 9 bases. The CDR3 has 16 amino acids. CDR1 and CDR2 (germline): MGHRA, YSYEKL. The V and J ends lost 8 bases and 1 base, in that order; junction bases with no gene match: 8. The CDR3 region has the DNA TGCGCCAGCTCCTTTAGCGGGGGAAAGAACACCGGGGAGCTGTTTTTT. Translation gives CASSFSGGKNTGELFF.

This chain uses TRBV9 with TRBJ2-7; 8 bases match TRBD1. Trimming removed 0 bases from V and 3 bases from J; junction bases left unmatched: 2. Germline CDR1 is SGDLS and CDR2 is YYNGEE. This CDR3 spans 14 amino acids. The DNA of the CDR3 is TGTGCCAGCAGCGTAGATACAGGGGGCTACGAGCAGTACTTC. Residues: CASSVDTGGYEQYF.

This clone was picked up one time. V usage is TRBV4-3 and J usage is TRBJ2-1, with D possibly TRBD1 on 5 matching bases. The CDR3 extends over 16 amino acids. The V end was cut by 0 bases, the J end by 1 base, with 10 bases between. Per germline, CDR1 LGHNA and CDR2 YSLEER. CDR3 in DNA: TGCGCCAGCAGCCAAGATCAGGGCCCTTCCTACAATGAGCAGTTCTTC. This sequence encodes CASSQDQGPSYNEQFF.

This chain links TRBV5-6 with TRBJ1-2; 7 bases fit TRBD1. The CDR3 has 14 amino acids. With V trimmed by 7 bases and J by 4 bases, 10 bases remained unmatched. The germline gives CDR1 SGHDT, CDR2 YYEEEE. DNA of the CDR3: TGTGCCAGCGTTCGGACAGGACCCATCTATGGCTACACCTTC. Protein: CASVRTGPIYGYTF.

The J gene is TRBJ1-1, the V gene TRBV9; weak D call: TRBD1 (6 bases). Germline V CDR1 and CDR2: SGDLS, YYNGEE. The CDR3 extends over 14 amino acids. The germline V and J ends were trimmed by 3 bases and 3 bases, with 12 bases remaining between them. CDR3 nucleotides: TGTGCCAGCAGCGCCCTCACAGGGTACACTGAAGCTTTCTTT. This translates into CASSALTGYTEAFF.

Turning to this clone: Other DNA sequences in the same sample also yield this CDR3. The chain carries TRBV19 and TRBJ1-2; 9 nucleotides agree with TRBD1. CDR3 length: 13 residues. From germline, CDR1 is LNHDA and CDR2 SQIVND (reference sequence). Germline trimming cut 4 bases from V and 5 bases from J; bases unmatched to any gene: 2. CDR3 in DNA: TGTGCCAGTAGTACGACAGGGGGGTATGGCTACACCTTC. Residues: CASSTTGGYGYTF.

This clone showed up just a few times. The chain is built from TRBV5-1 and TRBJ2-7; D perhaps matches TRBD2 (5 bases). The V and J ends lost 0 bases and 4 bases respectively, with 11 bases between them. CDR1 and CDR2 (germline): SGHRS, YFSETQ. CDR3 length equals 14 residues. This CDR3 is CASSLEADQYEQYF. The CDR3 region has the DNA TGCGCCAGCAGCTTGGAAGCGGACCAATACGAGCAGTACTTC.

J is TRBJ1-4 and V is TRBV28, with D possibly being TRBD1 (5 bases). This CDR3 has 15 residues. Germline CDR1 and CDR2: MDHEN and SYDVKM. The V and J ends lost 4 bases and 5 bases respectively, with 14 bases between them. In DNA, the CDR3 is TGTGCCAGCAGTTCCCCGGACCGGGGGAATGAAAAACTGTTTTTT. The encoded protein is CASSSPDRGNEKLFF.

The CDR3 is CASNFAHRGSNQPQHF. The CDR3 DNA reads TGTGCCAGCAACTTCGCTCACAGGGGGAGCAATCAGCCCCAGCATTTT. The gene calls are TRBV21-1 and TRBJ1-5; TRBD1, the table's D call, lacks a check against the DNA. TRBV21-1 is reported as a pseudogene. The CDR3 covers 16 residues.

V gene TRBV19 combines with J gene TRBJ2-3; TRBD1 is a possible D gene (6 bases). The CDR3 length is 13 residues. The V end lost 7 bases, the J end lost 5 bases, and 13 bases lay between the germline ends. CDR1 and CDR2 (germline): LNHDA, SQIVND (reference sequence). This chain's CDR3 is CASNWGPGDTQYF. The DNA of the CDR3 is TGTGCCAGTAATTGGGGGCCGGGAGATACGCAGTATTTT.

The chain uses TRBV11-2 and TRBJ2-3; tentative D call: TRBD2 (6 bases). Germline V lookup: CDR1 SGHAT, CDR2 FQNNGV. The CDR3 contains 15 residues. With 6 bases removed from V and 1 base from J, the gap between germline ends came to 14 bases. CDR3 residues: CASRTQGLGTDTQYF. The DNA for the CDR3 is TGTGCCAGCAGGACGCAGGGACTCGGCACAGATACGCAGTATTTT. The full variable domain, its missing parts supplied by reference TRBV11-2 and TRBJ2-3, is EAGVAQSPRYKIIEKRQSVAFWCNPISGHATLYWYQQILGQGPKLLIQFQNNGVVDDSQLPKDRFSAERLKGVDSTLKIQPAKLEDSAVYLCASRTQGLGTDTQYFGPGTRLTVL.

The chain has TRBV19 and TRBJ2-3, with 13 bases matching TRBD2. With 2 bases clipped from V and 4 bases from J, the junction kept 3 bases outside the gene matches. The germline gives CDR1 LNHDA, CDR2 SQIVND (reference sequence). This CDR3 spans 16 amino acids. This CDR3 is CASSITSGGASDTQYF. In DNA, the CDR3 is TGTGCCAGTAGTATAACTAGCGGGGGGGCATCAGATACGCAGTATTTT.

The chain carries TRBV7-2 and TRBJ1-2; TRBD1 aligns across 12 bases. This CDR3 comprises 15 residues. Unmatched junction bases numbered 2, after V lost 1 base and J lost 5 bases. Germline V lookup: CDR1 SGHTA, CDR2 FQGNSA. The CDR3 loop reads CASSLGDRGLYGYTF. DNA of the CDR3: TGTGCCAGCAGCTTAGGGGACAGGGGGCTGTATGGCTACACCTTC.

J is TRBJ1-2 and V is TRBV30; 7 bases match TRBD1. CDR3 length: 14 amino acids. Losses at the gene ends were 3 bases for V and 5 bases for J; bases not matched to a gene: 9. From germline, CDR1 is GTSNPN and CDR2 SVGIG (reference sequence). The CDR3 sequence is CAWSPGQETYGYTF. The CDR3 DNA sequence: TGTGCCTGGAGCCCTGGACAGGAAACGTATGGCTACACCTTC.

V gene TRBV2 combines with J gene TRBJ1-4; 8 bases are a match to TRBD1. Looked up from germline, CDR1 is SNHLY and CDR2 is FYNNEI. The CDR3 is 15 residues long. V trimming: 5 bases; J trimming: 4 bases; junction bases outside the gene matches: 6. The CDR3 sequence is CASSFSGGNNEKLFF. CDR3 bases: TGTGCCAGCAGTTTCTCAGGGGGCAATAATGAAAAACTGTTTTTT.

In nucleotides, the CDR3 is TGTGCCAGCAGCGCCGGGACAGCCCAAAAGAACACTGAAGCTTTCTTT. As protein: CASSAGTAQKNTEAFF. The chain recombines TRBV5-6 with TRBJ1-1; the match to TRBD1 covers 7 bases. CDR1 and CDR2 from the germline V gene are SGHDT and YYEEEE. Trimming at V came to 4 bases and at J to 1 base, leaving 10 bases not matched to a gene. There are 16 residues in the CDR3.

The chain employs TRBV14 and TRBJ1-2; TRBD1 is a possible D gene (6 bases). The CDR3 extends over 14 amino acids. Germline V gene data show CDR1 as SGHDN and CDR2 as FVKESK. V was trimmed by 4 bases and J by 2 bases, leaving 11 bases between them. The CDR3 nucleotides read TGTGCCAGCAGCCGCGCCCAGGGGAACTATGGCTACACCTTC. Translated: CASSRAQGNYGYTF.

V gene TRBV29-1 combines with J gene TRBJ1-5; 7 positions match TRBD1. V shed 0 bases and J 5 bases; nucleotides not matched to a gene: 10. Germline V gene data show CDR1 as SQVTM and CDR2 as ANQGSEA. This CDR3 has 16 residues. CDR3: CSVEDAGQARDQPQHF. CDR3 nucleotide sequence: TGCAGCGTTGAAGATGCCGGACAGGCCAGAGATCAGCCCCAGCATTTT.

In its sample, this clone was seen a few times. The V and J genes are TRBV5-1 and TRBJ1-1; D gene uncertain. Germline assignment: CDR1 SGHRS and CDR2 YFSETQ. This CDR3 contains 14 residues. Trimming removed 4 bases at V and 1 base at J, with 11 bases between. The CDR3 protein is CASSVMSGNTEAFF. Here the CDR3 DNA reads TGCGCCAGCAGCGTAATGTCGGGGAACACTGAAGCTTTCTTT.

About this clone itself: Other nucleotide sequences from this sample produce the same CDR3. The chain couples TRBV4-1 to TRBJ2-5; 7 positions agree with TRBD2. With 1 base clipped from V and 4 bases from J, the junction kept 6 bases outside the gene matches. Germline V gene lookup returns CDR1 MGHRA and CDR2 YSYEKL. The CDR3 loop spans 15 amino acids. The CDR3 coding sequence is TGCGCCAGCAGCCAAGTTTGGGAGGGTGGAGAGACCCAGTACTTC. Translated, it gives CASSQVWEGGETQYF.

This clone came up a few times. CDR3 amino acids: CASSHEEDTGGGTVQHF. CDR3 DNA: TGTGCCAGCAGCCATGAAGAGGACACAGGCGGCGGCACGGTCCAGCATTTT. The chain has TRBV4-2 and TRBJ1-5, with D possibly being TRBD1 (5 bases). The CDR3 sequence is 17 residues long. V shed 3 bases and J shed 12 bases, with 27 bases lying between them. Germline CDR1 reads LGHNA; CDR2 reads YNFKEQ.

V is TRBV6-1 and J is TRBJ1-2; the match to TRBD1 covers 7 bases. V shed 4 bases and J 3 bases; nucleotides not matched to a gene: 8. Germline CDR1 is MNHNS and CDR2 is SASEGT. The CDR3 has 15 amino acids. CDR3 region: CASSGGWGQYYGYTF. The CDR3 bases are TGTGCCAGCAGTGGGGGGTGGGGACAGTACTATGGCTACACCTTC.

The chain combines TRBV6-4 with TRBJ1-1; 9 nucleotides agree with TRBD1. The CDR3 has 17 residues. Germline V gene data show CDR1 as MRHNA and CDR2 as SNTAGT. V dropped 6 bases and J dropped 5; count of bases not matched to a gene: 16. Here the CDR3 reads CASSGVRITGGGTEAFF. CDR3 bases: TGTGCCAGCAGCGGAGTCCGGATAACAGGGGGCGGAACTGAAGCTTTCTTT.